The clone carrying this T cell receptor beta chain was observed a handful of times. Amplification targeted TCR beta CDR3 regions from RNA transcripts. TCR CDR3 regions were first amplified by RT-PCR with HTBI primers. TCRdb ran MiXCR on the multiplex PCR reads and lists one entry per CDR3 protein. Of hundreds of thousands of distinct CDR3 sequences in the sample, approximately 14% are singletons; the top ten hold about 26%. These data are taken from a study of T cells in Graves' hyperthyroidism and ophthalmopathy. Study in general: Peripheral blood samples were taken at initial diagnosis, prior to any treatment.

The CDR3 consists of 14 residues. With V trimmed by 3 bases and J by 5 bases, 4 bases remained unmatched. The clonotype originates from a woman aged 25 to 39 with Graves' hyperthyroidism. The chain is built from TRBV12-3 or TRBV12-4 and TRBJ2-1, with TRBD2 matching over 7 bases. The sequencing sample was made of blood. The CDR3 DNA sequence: TGTGCCAGCAGTTTCTCGGGAGGACACAATGAGCAGTTCTTC. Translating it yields CASSFSGGHNEQFF.